The 22 T cell receptor beta chains below all came from one sample that was sequenced in a study of radiotherapy plus CTLA-4 blockade in lung cancer. Sequencing was performed with immunoSEQ multiplex PCR; in TCRdb, only in-frame clones are kept and a portion is missing. Of 70,000 to 90,000 clones in the sample, about 78% were seen once. This sample comprised peripheral blood, obtained from a patient treated with radiotherapy plus ipilimumab. Receptor source: a human donor with non-small cell lung cancer whose response to radiotherapy plus ipilimumab could not be evaluated. Some clones in this sample may be carry-over from other donors' samples.

This clone was observed at least ten times. The genes are TRBV19 and TRBJ1-5; D is unresolved. The CDR3 runs 12 residues. CDR1 is LNHDA and CDR2 is SQIVND in the germline V gene (reference sequence). The V gene lost 7 bases and the J gene lost 6 bases, with 10 bases spanning the gap. CDR3 in DNA: TGTGCCAGTACCCCGGCGGGTCAGCCCCAGCATTTT. Amino acid sequence: CASTPAGQPQHF.

This sequence joins TRBV19 and TRBJ1-3, with D unresolved. Germline CDR1 LNHDA, CDR2 SQIVND (reference sequence). Trimming took off 4 bases at V and 0 bases at J, with 10 bases between the two ends. The CDR3 covers 15 residues. The CDR3 loop is CASSTLRSSGNTIYF. The CDR3 bases are TGTGCCAGTAGTACCCTGAGGAGCTCTGGAAACACCATATATTTT.

The chain combines TRBV29-1 with TRBJ1-4; no clear D. The CDR3 is made up of 14 amino acids. Between the trimmed V and J ends, which lost 4 bases and 3 bases, there was a span of 12 bases. Germline V gene lookup returns CDR1 SQVTM and CDR2 ANQGSEA. The CDR3 spells CSVGRSGANEKLFF. CDR3 coding DNA: TGCAGCGTTGGAAGGAGCGGGGCTAATGAAAAACTGTTTTTT.

The chain recombines TRBV11-1 with TRBJ2-1, with a weak D call TRBD2 (5 bases). Trimming pared 5 bases from V and 7 bases from J, leaving 9 bases between. Germline assignment: CDR1 SGHAT and CDR2 FQDESV (reference sequence). The CDR3 has 12 residues. The CDR3 region has the DNA TGTGCCAGCAGCCGAGGGTTGAATGAGCAGTTCTTC. Its translation is CASSRGLNEQFF.

The genes are TRBV6-1 and TRBJ1-5; D might be TRBD1 (6 bases). The V end was cut by 1 base, the J end by 7 bases, with 11 bases between. CDR3 size: 14 residues. Germline CDR1 and CDR2: MNHNS and SASEGT. CDR3 DNA: TGTGCCAGCAGTGAAGGTGCAACAGGGCAGCCCCAGCATTTT. Its protein product is CASSEGATGQPQHF.

This clone was counted only a few times. The chain uses TRBV19 and TRBJ1-1, with D possibly matching TRBD1 (6 bases). The V end lost 4 bases, the J end lost 1 base, and 13 bases lay between the germline ends. This CDR3 contains 15 residues. Germline CDR1 is LNHDA and CDR2 is SQIVND (reference sequence). CDR3 bases: TGTGCCAGTAGTACTCAACAGGGATCGAACACTGAAGCTTTCTTT. Protein sequence: CASSTQQGSNTEAFF.

This sequence joins TRBV4-3 and TRBJ2-3; TRBD1 matches at 7 bases. Per germline, CDR1 LGHNA and CDR2 YSLEER. The junction had 8 bases not matched to a gene; V was cut back by 2 bases and J by 0 bases. The length of the CDR3 is 17 residues. CDR3 loop: CASSQYPRDSSTDTQYF. In DNA, the CDR3 is TGCGCCAGCAGCCAATACCCAAGGGACAGCAGCACAGATACGCAGTATTTT.

This chain joins TRBV28 and TRBJ1-3; D may be TRBD1 (6 bases). V lost 2 bases and J 4 bases, leaving 12 bases between the germline ends. The V gene's germline CDR1 is MDHEN and CDR2 SYDVKM. This CDR3 comprises 15 residues. As DNA, the CDR3 is TGTGCCAGCAGTTTACCACAGGGCTCGGGAAACACCATATATTTT. This gives the protein CASSLPQGSGNTIYF.

The V and J genes are TRBV28 and TRBJ2-3, with D possibly being TRBD1 (6 bases). Germline V CDR1 and CDR2: MDHEN, SYDVKM. Trimming shortened V by 8 bases and J by 7 bases, and 31 bases separated the two germline ends. The CDR3 has 18 residues. CDR3 protein: CASGLTAGPGVLRNTQYF. CDR3 nucleotides: TGTGCCAGCGGGTTAACAGCAGGGCCAGGGGTGCTTAGGAATACGCAGTATTTT.

The rearrangement joins TRBV4-3 to TRBJ2-2; 7 nucleotides match TRBD1. The CDR3 runs to 18 residues. CDR1 and CDR2 from the germline V gene are LGHNA and YSLEER. Losses at the gene ends were 0 bases for V and 7 bases for J; bases not matched to a gene: 14. CDR3 sequence reads: CASSQDRPGTVLVGELFF. As DNA, the CDR3 is TGCGCCAGCAGCCAAGATCGCCCCGGGACAGTCCTTGTCGGGGAGCTGTTTTTT.

The V and J genes are TRBV5-1 and TRBJ2-5, with 7 bases aligning to TRBD1. The DNA end favors TRBJ2-7, so the J call may be wrong. This CDR3 is built from 16 residues. The V gene's germline CDR1 is SGHRS and CDR2 YFSETQ. The DNA for the CDR3 is TGCGCCAGCAGCTTAGTCCCCAGGGGGAATGGGTACGAGCAGTACTTC. Translating it yields CASSLVPRGNGYEQYF.

The V call is TRBV30, the J call TRBJ2-5; D gene uncertain. The J call could be wrong; TRBJ2-7 is a better fit for the DNA end. This CDR3 spans 16 amino acids. In germline, CDR1 is GTSNPN, CDR2 SVGIG (reference sequence). The CDR3 loop reads CAWSYLRPRYFNEQYF. The CDR3 nucleotides read TGTGCCTGGAGTTACCTTCGGCCTAGGTATTTTAACGAGCAGTACTTC.

This clone came up a few times. V gene TRBV19 combines with J gene TRBJ1-2, with D perhaps TRBD1 (6 bases). The germline gives CDR1 LNHDA, CDR2 SQIVND (reference sequence). Trimming left V 7 bases short and J 4 bases short, with 10 bases between. The CDR3 is 12 amino acids. CDR3 DNA sequence: TGTGCCAGTAATGGGGGCGGCTATGGCTACACCTTC. As protein: CASNGGGYGYTF.

This chain connects TRBV4-3 to TRBJ2-7; D unresolved. The CDR3 covers 16 residues. V was shortened by 3 bases and J by 2 bases, with 17 bases between the two germline ends. The V gene's germline CDR1 is LGHNA and CDR2 YSLEER. The CDR3 loop reads CASSHSQAGSAYEQYF. In DNA form, the CDR3 reads TGCGCCAGCAGCCACTCCCAAGCCGGGTCGGCCTACGAGCAGTACTTC.

V and J are TRBV21-1 and TRBJ2-1; the D call in the table, TRBD1, was not verified against the DNA. TRBV21-1 constitutes a pseudogene. This CDR3 is 13 amino acids long. In DNA, the CDR3 is TGTGCCAGCAGCAACCGGCAGGGCAATGAGCAGTTCTTC. Its translation is CASSNRQGNEQFF.

V gene TRBV10-3 combines with J gene TRBJ2-6; a weak D match, TRBD1 (6 bases). V lost 8 bases, J lost 0 bases, and 11 bases lay in between. CDR3 size: 15 residues. Germline V CDR1 and CDR2: ENHRY, SYGVKD. The CDR3 DNA sequence: TGTGCCATCGGGACATCCTCCTCTGGGGCCAACGTCCTGACTTTC. Encoded protein: CAIGTSSSGANVLTF.

The chain has TRBV7-9 and TRBJ1-1, with TRBD1 matching over 7 bases. The CDR3 has 15 amino acids. The germline V gene encodes CDR1 SEHNR and CDR2 FQNEAQ (reference sequence). Losses at the gene ends were 2 bases for V and 1 base for J; bases not matched to a gene: 4. CDR3 nucleotide sequence: TGTGCCAGCAGCTTAATGAACAGGGGGAACACTGAAGCTTTCTTT. Its protein product is CASSLMNRGNTEAFF.

V and J are TRBV4-2 and TRBJ2-3; 7 bases map to TRBD1. V lost 6 bases and J lost 4; bases outside the gene matches: 7. Germline CDR1 and CDR2: LGHNA and YNFKEQ. This CDR3 has 14 amino acids. The CDR3 DNA reads as TGTGCCAGCAGAAGGGGGCAGGGGGCAGATACGCAGTATTTT. This codes for CASRRGQGADTQYF.

The chain uses TRBV6-1 and TRBJ1-1, with 8 bases fitting TRBD1. With 3 bases clipped from V and 1 base from J, the junction kept 1 base outside the gene matches. The CDR3 runs 14 residues. The V gene's germline CDR1 is MNHNS and CDR2 SASEGT. Here the CDR3 DNA reads TGTGCCAGCAGTGATGGGACAGGGAACACTGAAGCTTTCTTT. It translates to CASSDGTGNTEAFF.

The rearrangement joins TRBV6-1 to TRBJ1-2, with 9 bases matching TRBD1. V shed 6 bases and J 8 bases; nucleotides not matched to a gene: 4. Germline CDR1 is MNHNS and CDR2 is SASEGT. The CDR3 extends over 12 amino acids. CDR3: CASRQGAQGYTF. As DNA, the CDR3 is TGTGCCAGCAGACAGGGGGCTCAGGGCTACACCTTC.

V and J are TRBV5-1 and TRBJ2-6, with 13 bases aligning to TRBD2. V lost 2 bases to trimming and J lost 2 bases; unmatched junction nucleotides: 7. The CDR3 has 19 residues. Germline-derived CDR1 and CDR2 are SGHRS and YFSETQ. The CDR3 protein is CASSLGLAGVNAGANVLTF. As DNA, the CDR3 is TGCGCCAGCAGCTTAGGACTAGCGGGGGTAAACGCTGGGGCCAACGTCCTGACTTTC. The entire variable domain, with the rest obtained from reference TRBV5-1 and TRBJ2-6, is as follows: KAGVTQTPRYLIKTRGQQVTLSCSPISGHRSVSWYQQTPGQGLQFLFEYFSETQRNKGNFPGRFSGRQFSNSRSEMNVSTLELGDSALYLCASSLGLAGVNAGANVLTFGAGSRLTVL.

This chain connects TRBV4-2 to TRBJ2-3, with 8 positions matching TRBD2. The CDR3 runs to 15 residues. Germline assignment: CDR1 LGHNA and CDR2 YNFKEQ. Trimming removed 1 base from V and 1 base from J; junction bases left unmatched: 1. The CDR3 region has the DNA TGTGCCAGCAGCCAAGCACTAGCGGGCACAGATACGCAGTATTTT. It encodes CASSQALAGTDTQYF.